This T cell receptor (beta chain) appears in the sequencing data of a study of high-grade serous ovarian cancer treatment subgroups. On the study more broadly: Each sample yielded on average 7,494 unique TCR beta rearrangements from 13,000 or so reads. Study-wide points: Higher neoantigen levels went with greater TCR clonal relatedness. Different patients shared almost no repertoire; same-patient tumors shared about 0.1 to 0.79. CDR1 and CDR2 were left unanalyzed; analyses focused on CDR3.

Produced via immunoSEQ multiplex PCR; TCRdb's table is partial and in-frame only. The table has roughly 4,500 clones, around 70% seen once; the top ten hold 12%. This clone has just a few counts. Its antigen remains unidentified. The CDR3 consists of 14 residues. V gave up 2 bases and J gave up 10 bases; unmatched junction bases: 4. Germline V gene lookup returns CDR1 SGHAT and CDR2 FQNNGV. The tumor samples were collected prior to definitive surgery or chemotherapy. The chain links TRBV11-2 to TRBJ1-6; 8 bases line up with TRBD1. What was sequenced was tumor tissue. This receptor was identified in a human donor with high-grade serous ovarian cancer. CDR3 protein: CASSLQGASSPLHF. In DNA form, the CDR3 reads TGTGCCAGCAGCTTACAGGGGGCGAGCTCACCCCTCCACTTT. Complete variable domain (other parts from reference TRBV11-2 and TRBJ1-6): EAGVAQSPRYKIIEKRQSVAFWCNPISGHATLYWYQQILGQGPKLLIQFQNNGVVDDSQLPKDRFSAERLKGVDSTLKIQPAKLEDSAVYLCASSLQGASSPLHFGNGTRLTVT.